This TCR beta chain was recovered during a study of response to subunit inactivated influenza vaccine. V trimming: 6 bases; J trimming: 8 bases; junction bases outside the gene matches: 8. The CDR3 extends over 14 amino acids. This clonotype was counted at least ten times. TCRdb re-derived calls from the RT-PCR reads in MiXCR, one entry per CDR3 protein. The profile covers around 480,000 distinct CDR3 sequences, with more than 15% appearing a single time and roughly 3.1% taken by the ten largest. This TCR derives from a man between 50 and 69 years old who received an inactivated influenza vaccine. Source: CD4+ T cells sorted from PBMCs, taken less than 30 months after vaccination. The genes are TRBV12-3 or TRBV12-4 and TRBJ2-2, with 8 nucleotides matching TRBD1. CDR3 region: CASSRGQGVGELFF. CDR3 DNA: TGTGCCAGCAGCCGTGGACAGGGCGTAGGGGAGCTGTTTTTT.